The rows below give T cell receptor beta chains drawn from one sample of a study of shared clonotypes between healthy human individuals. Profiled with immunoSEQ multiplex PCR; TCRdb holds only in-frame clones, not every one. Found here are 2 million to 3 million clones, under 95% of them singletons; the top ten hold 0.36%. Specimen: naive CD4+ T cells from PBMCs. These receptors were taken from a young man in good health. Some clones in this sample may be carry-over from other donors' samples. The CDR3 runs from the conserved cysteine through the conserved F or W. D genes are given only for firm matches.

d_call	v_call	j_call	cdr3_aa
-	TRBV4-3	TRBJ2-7	CASSRLGTQESEQYF
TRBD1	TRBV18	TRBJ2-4	CASSPLPTGLAKNIQYF
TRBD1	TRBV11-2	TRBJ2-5	CASTPGTEETQYF
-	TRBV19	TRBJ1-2	CASSIDRGSSYGYTF
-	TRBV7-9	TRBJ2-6	CASSLGPAPGSSGANVLTF
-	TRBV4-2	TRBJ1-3	CASSQDRDSGNTIYF
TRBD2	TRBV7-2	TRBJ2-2	CASSAPGLAGVGTGELFF
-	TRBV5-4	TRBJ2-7	CASRASGGGYEQYF
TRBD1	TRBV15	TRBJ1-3	CATSARQGSSGNTIYF
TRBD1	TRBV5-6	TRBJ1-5	CASSGQARGNQPQHF
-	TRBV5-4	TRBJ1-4	CASSQEGGSEKLFF
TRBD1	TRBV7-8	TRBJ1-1	CASSYGQGRSNTEAFF
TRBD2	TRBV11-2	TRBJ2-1	CASSSPGLAGSSYNEQFF
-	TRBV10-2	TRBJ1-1	CASSPVENTEAFF
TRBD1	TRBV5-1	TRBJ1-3	CASSSDRAGNTIYF
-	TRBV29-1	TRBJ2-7	CSVGGVVEQYF
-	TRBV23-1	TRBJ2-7	CASRGIGEPYEQYF
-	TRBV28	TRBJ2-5	CASRAGTRGTQYF
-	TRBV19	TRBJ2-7	CASSKERALSYEQYF
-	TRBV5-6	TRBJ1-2	CASRVANYGYTF
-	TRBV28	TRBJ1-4	CASITTGGAGEKLFF
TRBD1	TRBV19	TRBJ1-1	CASDRDRGTNTEAFF